This T cell receptor beta chain stems from a study of early T cells in non-severe SARS-CoV-2 infection. This clonotype was counted at least ten times. TCRdb re-called the 5' RACE reads with MiXCR, one entry per CDR3 protein. The repertoire holds more than 35,000 distinct CDR3 sequences, with under 8% as singletons. The V and J ends lost 6 bases and 5 bases respectively, with 16 bases between them. The CDR3 consists of 14 residues. Per germline, CDR1 LNHDA and CDR2 SQIVND (reference sequence). The TCR comes from an adult who was a healthcare worker with PCR-confirmed SARS-CoV-2 infection or an uninfected control (not recorded which). The source material was whole blood. The V gene is TRBV19, the J gene TRBJ1-2; the D is unclear. CDR3: CASSLGRGPYGYTF. CDR3 sequence (DNA): TGTGCCAGTAGCCTCGGGAGAGGACCTTATGGCTACACCTTC.